These 8 T cell receptor beta chains were all obtained from the same sample, sequenced in a study of control samples from healthy donors and cancer patients. Method: immunoSEQ multiplex PCR; TCRdb's copy keeps in-frame clones and lacks some. This sample has some 28,000 clones, with 79% found just once. The source material was PBMCs. The receptor source for this set is a man aged 60 to 69 with head and neck cancer.

The chain carries TRBV5-8 and TRBJ2-7; 9 bases are shared with TRBD2. The CDR3 has 15 residues. Germline V gene data show CDR1 as SGHTS and CDR2 as YDEGEE. After removal of 1 base from V and 6 bases from J, the junction contained 8 bases not matched to a gene. The CDR3 region has the DNA TGTGCCAGCAGCTTGTACGCGGGAGGGCCAAGCGAGCAGTACTTC. It yields the protein CASSLYAGGPSEQYF.

This clone was seen just once. This sequence joins TRBV6-2 or TRBV6-3 and TRBJ1-5; no definite D call. Germline loops: CDR1 MNHEY, CDR2 SVGEGT. Between the trimmed V and J ends, which lost 5 bases and 4 bases, there was a span of 6 bases. The CDR3 spans 12 residues. The DNA of the CDR3 is TGTGCCAGCAGTCTTTTGAATCAGCCCCAGCATTTT. Protein: CASSLLNQPQHF.

The chain combines TRBV7-9 with TRBJ1-2; tentatively, D is TRBD1 (5 bases). Germline CDR1 reads SEHNR; CDR2 reads FQNEAQ (reference sequence). V was clipped by 8 bases and J by 6 bases, with 13 bases between them. This CDR3 contains 12 residues. The CDR3 nucleotides are TGTGCCAGCGCCGGGGACTCTGATGGCTACACCTTC. Residues: CASAGDSDGYTF.

The chain has TRBV23-1 and TRBJ1-1; D unclear. TRBV23-1 is assigned to the ORF class and has an uncertain function. This CDR3 comprises 13 residues. Trimming left V 6 bases short and J 10 bases short, with 18 bases between. This CDR3 reads CASRSEGKSGAFF. The CDR3 DNA sequence: TGCGCCAGCAGAAGCGAAGGGAAATCCGGAGCTTTCTTT.

J is TRBJ2-6 and V is TRBV2; no clear D. CDR1 and CDR2 from the germline V gene are SNHLY and FYNNEI. The CDR3 runs 16 residues. Trimming left V 5 bases short and J 2 bases short, with 13 bases between. DNA for the CDR3: TGTGCCAGCAGTCCCTCCAGAACCCCTGGGGCCAACGTCCTGACTTTC. As protein: CASSPSRTPGANVLTF.

This chain joins TRBV29-1 and TRBJ2-7, with TRBD1 identical over 8 bases. There are 12 residues in the CDR3. Germline V gene sequence: CDR1 SQVTM, CDR2 ANQGSEA. The V segment lost 7 bases and the J segment 6 bases; nucleotides outside the gene matches: 8. The chain's CDR3 is CSANRGRSEQYF. CDR3 bases: TGCAGCGCTAACAGGGGGAGATCCGAGCAGTACTTC.

This chain joins TRBV9 and TRBJ2-3; the match to TRBD2 covers 13 bases. The V gene's germline CDR1 is SGDLS and CDR2 YYNGEE. V shed 6 bases and J 7 bases; nucleotides not matched to a gene: 5. This CDR3 spans 14 amino acids. The CDR3 is CASTRTSGSYTQYF. CDR3 in DNA: TGTGCCAGCACCCGGACTAGCGGGAGTTATACGCAGTATTTT.

The V and J genes are TRBV2 and TRBJ2-1, with TRBD2 matching 11 bases. The V gene's germline CDR1 is SNHLY and CDR2 FYNNEI. CDR3 length: 15 amino acids. V gave up 1 base and J gave up 9 bases; unmatched junction bases: 5. DNA of the CDR3: TGTGCCAGCAGTGAAGGTAGCGGGAGGGCCGGTGAGCAGTTCTTC. It codes for CASSEGSGRAGEQFF.